One and the same sample provided the 4 T cell receptor beta chains below, sequenced in a study of T cell repertoires in cytomegalovirus infection. MiXCR, applied by TCRdb to the reads, yields one record per CDR3 protein. The sample records roughly 200,000 distinct CDR3 sequences, approximately 9.7% being singletons. Sample: PBMCs. The origin of the receptors is a human donor in good health (CMV status not recorded). Some clones in this sample may be carry-over from other donors' samples.

The table lists this clonotype with many counts. The V and J genes are TRBV4-1 and TRBJ1-5; D ambiguous. V lost 2 bases and J 0 bases, leaving 11 bases between the germline ends. The length of the CDR3 is 16 residues. The germline V gene has CDR1 MGHRA and CDR2 YSYEKL. The CDR3 loop is CASSQQAQTSNQPQHF. CDR3 coding DNA: TGCGCCAGCAGCCAACAGGCCCAGACTAGCAATCAGCCCCAGCATTTT.

This clonotype was recorded many times. This CDR3 is CASSSGLQSSGNTIYF. The CDR3 coding sequence is TGTGCCAGCAGTTCGGGATTACAGTCCTCTGGAAACACCATATATTTT. The rearrangement links TRBV6-2 or TRBV6-3 to TRBJ1-3; D ambiguous. CDR1 is MNHEY, CDR2 SVGEGT, per germline. V lost 4 bases and J 0 bases, leaving 13 bases between the germline ends. The CDR3 spans 16 residues.

The chain links TRBV20-1 to TRBJ2-1; D unclear. Germline V gene lookup returns CDR1 DFQATT and CDR2 SNEGSKA (reference sequence). CDR3 size: 11 residues. V lost 5 bases, J lost 3 bases, and 5 bases lay in between. As DNA, the CDR3 is TGCAGTGCTTACAACTACAATGAGCAGTTCTTC. Translated, it gives CSAYNYNEQFF.

This clonotype has a count of ten or more. This chain connects TRBV7-2 to TRBJ1-1; 8 bases map to TRBD1. V dropped 5 bases and J dropped 5; count of bases not matched to a gene: 7. The CDR3 sequence is 14 residues long. From germline, CDR1 is SGHTA and CDR2 FQGNSA. The CDR3 protein is CASSLPGGGTEAFF. The CDR3 DNA follows: TGTGCCAGCAGCCTCCCAGGGGGCGGAACTGAAGCTTTCTTT.